The 18 T cell receptor beta chains below come from one sample, sequenced in a study of T cell repertoires in cytomegalovirus infection. TCRdb recomputed calls from the reads with MiXCR, one row per CDR3 protein. The data show 500,000 to 600,000 distinct CDR3 sequences, 16% seen once. Sequenced sample: CD8+ T cells from PBMCs. The receptors stem from a human donor in good health (CMV status not recorded). Some clones in this sample may be carry-over from other donors' samples.

In this sample, this clonotype turned up many times. V usage is TRBV27 and J usage is TRBJ1-2; the D gene is possibly TRBD1 (6 bases). The germline V gene encodes CDR1 MNHEY and CDR2 SMNVEV (reference sequence). V lost 7 bases and J 7 bases, leaving 13 bases between the germline ends. The CDR3 is 12 residues long. CDR3 in DNA: TGTGCCAGCAAAATACAGGGTAGTGGCTACACCTTC. Amino acids: CASKIQGSGYTF.

Many counts were recorded for this clonotype. The CDR3 DNA reads TGCAGCGTTACAGGGACGGCGAACACTGAAGCTTTCTTT. It specifies CSVTGTANTEAFF. The chain combines TRBV29-1 with TRBJ1-1; weak D call: TRBD1 (6 bases). The germline V gene has CDR1 SQVTM and CDR2 ANQGSEA. V was clipped by 5 bases and J by 1 base, with 11 bases between them. CDR3 size: 13 residues.

This clonotype was detected many times. The chain is built from TRBV27 and TRBJ2-5; D possibly corresponds to TRBD1 (6 bases). This CDR3 has 12 residues. With 8 bases removed from V and 9 bases from J, the gap between germline ends came to 16 bases. Germline lookup yields CDR1 MNHEY and CDR2 SMNVEV (reference sequence). This CDR3 is CASGQKNWAQYF. CDR3 bases: TGTGCCAGCGGACAGAAAAATTGGGCCCAGTACTTC.

The sample holds many counts of this clonotype. The chain couples TRBV7-9 to TRBJ2-7; D tentatively reads TRBD1 or TRBD2 (5 bases each). The CDR3 sequence is 14 residues long. From germline, CDR1 is SEHNR and CDR2 FQNEAQ (reference sequence). V lost 1 base to trimming and J lost 0 bases, with 7 bases between them. The CDR3 nucleotides are TGTGCCAGCAGCTTAGTCGGGACCTCCTACGAGCAGTACTTC. Residues: CASSLVGTSYEQYF.

This clonotype was recorded many times. The J gene is TRBJ1-1, the V gene TRBV12-3 or TRBV12-4; a possible D gene is TRBD1 (6 bases). The V gene lost 6 bases and the J gene lost 3 bases, with 14 bases spanning the gap. CDR3 length equals 14 residues. In DNA, the CDR3 is TGTGCCAGCAGCTCACTCACAGGGTACACTGAAGCTTTCTTT. Translating gives CASSSLTGYTEAFF.

In its sample, this clonotype was seen many times. This sequence joins TRBV6-2 or TRBV6-3 and TRBJ2-7, with TRBD1 matching 10 bases. CDR1 and CDR2 from the germline V gene are MNHEY and SVGEGT. V lost 2 bases and J lost 0; bases outside the gene matches: 4. The CDR3 is 16 amino acids. CDR3 bases: TGTGCCAGCAGTTACCCTGGGGACAGGGGCTCCTACGAGCAGTACTTC. This translates into CASSYPGDRGSYEQYF.

This chain links TRBV6-6 with TRBJ2-5, with 7 bases fitting TRBD2. Looked up from germline, CDR1 is MNHNY and CDR2 is SVGAGI (reference sequence). This CDR3 contains 15 residues. The V segment lost 6 bases and the J segment 2 bases; nucleotides outside the gene matches: 9. The CDR3 here is CASSSWGGDQETQYF. CDR3 sequence (DNA): TGTGCCAGCAGCTCATGGGGGGGGGATCAAGAGACCCAGTACTTC.

V is TRBV11-2 and J is TRBJ1-1; D gene unclear. Between the trimmed V and J ends, which lost 5 bases and 3 bases, there was a span of 22 bases. CDR1 SGHAT and CDR2 FQNNGV come from the germline V gene. The CDR3 covers 17 residues. The CDR3 protein is CASSTIGRHKKDTEAFF. The CDR3 region has the DNA TGTGCCAGCAGCACAATAGGGCGGCACAAGAAGGACACTGAAGCTTTCTTT.

In this sample, this clonotype turned up many times. The genes are TRBV3-1 and TRBJ2-7; D gene ambiguous. Germline V gene data show CDR1 as LGHDT and CDR2 as YNNKEL (reference sequence). The germline V and J ends were trimmed by 0 bases and 0 bases, with 3 bases remaining between them. The CDR3 runs 13 residues. CDR3 region: CASSQDVSYEQYF. The DNA for the CDR3 is TGTGCCAGCAGCCAAGACGTCTCCTACGAGCAGTACTTC.

The gene calls are TRBV27 and TRBJ2-1; D may be TRBD1 or TRBD2 (6 bases each). Deletions cut 2 bases from V and 9 bases from J, with 11 bases between. Germline CDR1 reads MNHEY; CDR2 reads SMNVEV (reference sequence). The CDR3 runs to 13 residues. The CDR3 region has the DNA TGTGCCAGCAGTTTAAGGGGGGCCGGTGAGCAGTTCTTC. Protein product: CASSLRGAGEQFF.

This clonotype was found many times. The rearrangement uses TRBV12-3 or TRBV12-4 and TRBJ1-1; D unclear. V was shortened by 2 bases and J by 6 bases, with 10 bases between the two germline ends. The CDR3 has 13 residues. The CDR3 is CASSLKGVPEAFF. The CDR3 bases are TGTGCCAGCAGTTTAAAGGGAGTCCCTGAAGCTTTCTTT.

This clonotype was counted ten times or more. The chain employs TRBV27 and TRBJ2-5, with 8 bases aligning to TRBD2. The V and J ends lost 1 base and 5 bases, in that order; junction bases with no gene match: 9. The germline gives CDR1 MNHEY, CDR2 SMNVEV (reference sequence). There are 16 residues in the CDR3. The CDR3 reads CASSLYGRASGETQYF. The DNA of the CDR3 is TGTGCCAGCAGTTTATATGGGCGGGCTAGCGGGGAGACCCAGTACTTC.

This clonotype was observed at least ten times. The CDR3 spells CASSGGGSGANVLTF. The CDR3 DNA reads TGTGCCAGCAGCGGAGGAGGGTCCGGGGCCAACGTCCTGACTTTC. The rearrangement uses TRBV11-2 and TRBJ2-6, with D maybe TRBD2 (6 bases). Trimming pared 5 bases from V and 4 bases from J, leaving 12 bases between. Germline V gives CDR1 SGHAT, CDR2 FQNNGV. This CDR3 spans 15 amino acids.

J is TRBJ2-7 and V is TRBV6-5; 8 bases match TRBD1. After removal of 5 bases from V and 3 bases from J, the junction contained 9 bases not matched to a gene. This CDR3 is built from 15 residues. Germline-derived CDR1 and CDR2 are MNHEY and SVGAGI. The DNA for the CDR3 is TGTGCCAGCAGTCTAAACAGGGGGAGCGGCTACGAGCAGTACTTC. Residues: CASSLNRGSGYEQYF.

This clonotype occurred many times. The V and J genes are TRBV28 and TRBJ1-5, with D hard to call. The CDR3 spans 15 residues. CDR1 is MDHEN and CDR2 is SYDVKM in the germline V gene. The V end was cut by 6 bases, the J end by 0 bases, with 12 bases between. CDR3 DNA: TGTGCCAGCAGGCCGTACCCAGATAGCAATCAGCCCCAGCATTTT. Encoded protein: CASRPYPDSNQPQHF.

This clonotype was recorded a few times. The rearrangement joins TRBV9 to TRBJ2-1; D unclear. V was pared by 0 bases and J by 0 bases, with 7 bases between. The CDR3 spans 15 residues. The V gene's germline CDR1 is SGDLS and CDR2 YYNGEE. The chain's CDR3 is CASSVVGGSYNEQFF. CDR3 nucleotides: TGTGCCAGCAGCGTAGTAGGTGGCTCCTACAATGAGCAGTTCTTC.

This clonotype came up many times. The rearrangement links TRBV7-9 to TRBJ2-1; D possibly corresponds to TRBD2 (6 bases). Germline CDR1 is SEHNR and CDR2 is FQNEAQ (reference sequence). The CDR3 is 12 residues long. V lost 4 bases to trimming and J lost 15 bases, with 16 bases between them. The CDR3 sequence is CASSSPIGSWFF. CDR3 nucleotides: TGTGCCAGCAGCTCACCTATCGGGAGTTGGTTCTTC.

Note on this clonotype: No conserved phenylalanine or tryptophan is present at the end of the CDR3, so a read error is the likely explanation. The chain combines TRBV7-6 with TRBJ2-6; possible D gene TRBD1, 5 bases. The ends were cut back, 1 base at V and 1 base at J, with 11 bases in the middle. CDR3 length: 17 residues. Germline lookup yields CDR1 SGHVS and CDR2 FNYEAQ. The DNA of the CDR3 is TGTGCCAGCAGCTTAGGTCCCAGGGTTTCTGGGGCCAACGTCCTGACTTAC. Translated, it gives CASSLGPRVSGANVLTY.